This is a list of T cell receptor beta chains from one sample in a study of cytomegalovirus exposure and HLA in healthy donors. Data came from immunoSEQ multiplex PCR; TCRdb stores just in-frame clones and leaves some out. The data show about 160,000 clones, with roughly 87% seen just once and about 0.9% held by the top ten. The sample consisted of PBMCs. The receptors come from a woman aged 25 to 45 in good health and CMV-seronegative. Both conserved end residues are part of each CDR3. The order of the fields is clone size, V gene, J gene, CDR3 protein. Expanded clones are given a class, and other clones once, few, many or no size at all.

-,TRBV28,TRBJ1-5,CASSKGGTGRQPQHF
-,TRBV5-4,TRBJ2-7,CASSLGRSYEQYF
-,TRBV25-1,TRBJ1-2,CASRAGGYGYTF
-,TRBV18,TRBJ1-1,CASSPSGTEAFF
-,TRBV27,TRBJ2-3,CASSLLGSSSDTQYF
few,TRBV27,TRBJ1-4,CASSLSGTGNEKLFF
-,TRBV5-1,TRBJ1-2,CASSLGNSRDYGYTF
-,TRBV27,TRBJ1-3,CASSLAGGNTIYF
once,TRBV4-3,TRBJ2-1,CASSQDEVTTVYNEQFF
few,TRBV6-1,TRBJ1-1,CASGDLMNTEAFF
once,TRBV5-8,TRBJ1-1,CASSLDSNTEAFF
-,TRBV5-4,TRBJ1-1,CASSDRGSMDTEAFF
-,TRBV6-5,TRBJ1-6,CASRGQGAGDSPLHF
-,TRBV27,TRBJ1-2,CASSLSWQGAFYGYTF
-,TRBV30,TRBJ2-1,CAWAGVGNEQFF
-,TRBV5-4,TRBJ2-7,CASSLGGGSSSYEQYF
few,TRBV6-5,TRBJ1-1,CASSQTSNTEAFF
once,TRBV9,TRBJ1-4,CASSPQGQRGEKLFF
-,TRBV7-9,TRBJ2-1,CASSPPGGSGRVYNEQFF
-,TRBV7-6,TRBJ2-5,CASSLMSTAGGGETQYF
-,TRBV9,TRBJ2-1,CASSPGAGGPVNEQFF
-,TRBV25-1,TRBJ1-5,CASSPLGSQPQHF
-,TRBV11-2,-,CASSLDRSYEQYF
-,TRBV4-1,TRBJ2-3,CASSREDRVLADTQYF
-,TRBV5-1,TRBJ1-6,CASSLVATGGSSYNSPLHF
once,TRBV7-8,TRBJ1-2,CASSPRGQLTGYTF
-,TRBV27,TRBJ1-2,CASSPRQAGGYTF
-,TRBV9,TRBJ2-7,CASSVAGTGGLYEQYF
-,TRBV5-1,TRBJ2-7,CASSLDRGQVYF
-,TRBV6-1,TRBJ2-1,CASSEGAYEQFF
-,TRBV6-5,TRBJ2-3,CASRRGSRTDTQYF
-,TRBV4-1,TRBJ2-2,CASSQEGDTERYTGELFF
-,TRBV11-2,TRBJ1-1,CASSLVSREGWDTEAFF
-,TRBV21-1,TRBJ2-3,CASSQGGSDTQYF
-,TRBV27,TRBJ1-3,CASGRSSGNTIYF